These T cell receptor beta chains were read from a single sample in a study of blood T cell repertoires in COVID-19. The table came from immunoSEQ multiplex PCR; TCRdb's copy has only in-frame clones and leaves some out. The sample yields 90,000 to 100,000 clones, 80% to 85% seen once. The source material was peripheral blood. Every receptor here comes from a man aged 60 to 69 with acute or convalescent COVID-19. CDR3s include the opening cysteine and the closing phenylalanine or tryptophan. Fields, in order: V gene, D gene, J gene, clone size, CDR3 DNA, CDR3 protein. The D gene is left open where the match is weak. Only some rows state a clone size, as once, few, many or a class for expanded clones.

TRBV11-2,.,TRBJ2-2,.,TGTGCCAGCAGCTTACGGTCAGGAATTGGGACCGGGGAGCTGTTTTTT,CASSLRSGIGTGELFF
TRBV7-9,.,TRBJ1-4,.,TGTGCCAGCAGCTCCCCGGGGGGTGAAAAACTGTTTTTT,CASSSPGGEKLFF
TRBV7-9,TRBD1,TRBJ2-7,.,TGTGCCAGCAGGCCCGGGACAGGCACCTACGAGCAGTACTTC,CASRPGTGTYEQYF
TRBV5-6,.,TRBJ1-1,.,TGTGCCAGCAGCCCGTTTAGACAGACGAACACTGAAGCTTTCTTT,CASSPFRQTNTEAFF
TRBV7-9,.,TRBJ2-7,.,TGTGCCAGCAGCTTAAACGGCTACGAGCAGTACTTC,CASSLNGYEQYF
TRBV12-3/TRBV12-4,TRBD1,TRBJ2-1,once,TGTGCCAGCAGTTTCCGACAGGGACGCGAGCAGTTCTTC,CASSFRQGREQFF
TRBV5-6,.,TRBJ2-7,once,TGTGCCAGCAGCTTGTTAGCAGCGGAGGACTACGAGCAGTACTTC,CASSLLAAEDYEQYF
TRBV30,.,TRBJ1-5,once,TGTGCCATAGGCAATCAGCCCCAGCATTTT,CAIGNQPQHF
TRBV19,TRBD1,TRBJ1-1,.,TGTGCCAGTAGCCCCCGACAGGGGAAGACTGAAGCTTTCTTT,CASSPRQGKTEAFF
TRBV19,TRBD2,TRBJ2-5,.,TGTGCCAGTAGTGGGAAAGGACTAGCGGGGAGAGAGACCCAGTACTTC,CASSGKGLAGRETQYF
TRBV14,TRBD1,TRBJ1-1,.,TGTGCCAGCAGCCCTAGACAGGGGAAGGACACTGAAGCTTTCTTT,CASSPRQGKDTEAFF
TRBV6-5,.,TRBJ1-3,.,TGTGCCAGCAGCAGCCTAGGTTCTGGAAACACCATATATTTT,CASSSLGSGNTIYF
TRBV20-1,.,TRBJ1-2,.,TGCAGTGCTAGTCGATACGGAGTCCATGGCTACACCTTC,CSASRYGVHGYTF
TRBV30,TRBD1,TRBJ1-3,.,TGTGCCTGGAGTGTAACAGGGGAATACACCATATATTTT,CAWSVTGEYTIYF
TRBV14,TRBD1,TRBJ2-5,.,TGTGCCAGCAGCCACCTCGGACAGGGGTGGGGAGAGACCCAGTACTTC,CASSHLGQGWGETQYF
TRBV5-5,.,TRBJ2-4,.,TGTGCCAGCAGCTCCGGACAGCGGACCCTTCAGTACTTC,CASSSGQRTLQYF
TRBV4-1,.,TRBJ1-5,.,TGCGCCAGCAGCCCCCGGTCTTTGGGCAATCAGCCCCAGCATTTT,CASSPRSLGNQPQHF
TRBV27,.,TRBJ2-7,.,TGTGCCAGCAGTTTAGCGACGGGCTACGAGCAGTACTTC,CASSLATGYEQYF
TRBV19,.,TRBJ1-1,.,TGTGCCAGTACCCCGAGCGCAGAGAACACTGAAGCTTTCTTT,CASTPSAENTEAFF
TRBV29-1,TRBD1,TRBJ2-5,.,TGCAGCGCAGAATCAGGGACAGGGGTGGAGACCCAGTACTTC,CSAESGTGVETQYF
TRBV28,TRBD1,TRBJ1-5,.,TGTGCCAGCAGTTTATGGACCGGGACAGGGGACAATCAGCCCCAGCATTTT,CASSLWTGTGDNQPQHF
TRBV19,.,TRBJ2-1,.,TGTGCCAGTAGTCCTGCGTACAATGAGCAGTTCTTC,CASSPAYNEQFF
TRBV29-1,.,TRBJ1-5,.,TGCAGCGTAACGACAGGTGTAGTAGGTCAGCCCCAGCATTTT,CSVTTGVVGQPQHF
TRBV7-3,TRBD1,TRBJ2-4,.,TGTGCCAGCAGCCCGGCCGGCTATGGGACAGGGGGAAACATTCAGTACTTC,CASSPAGYGTGGNIQYF
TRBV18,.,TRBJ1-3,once,TGTGCCAGCTCACCTGGCGGGACTGGAAACACCATATATTTT,CASSPGGTGNTIYF
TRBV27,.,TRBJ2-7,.,TGTGCCAGCAGTAGCAGGGGCAGGGACCCCTACGAGCAGTACTTC,CASSSRGRDPYEQYF
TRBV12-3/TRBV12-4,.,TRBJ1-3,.,TGTGCCAGCAGTGACACCGGAAACACCATATATTTT,CASSDTGNTIYF
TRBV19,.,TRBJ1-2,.,TGTGCCAGTAGTATCCCCGGAGATAACTATGGCTACACCTTC,CASSIPGDNYGYTF
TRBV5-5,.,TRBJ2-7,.,TGTGCCAGCAGCTTTCTCAGGGGCGCCTACGAGCAGTACTTC,CASSFLRGAYEQYF
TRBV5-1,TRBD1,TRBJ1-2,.,TGCGCCAGCAGCTCTTCGGGGACAGGGGTGATTAACTATGGCTACACCTTC,CASSSSGTGVINYGYTF
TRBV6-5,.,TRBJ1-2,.,TGTGCCAGCAGTCTTCATCCCGGGAGAGGGGACACCTTC,CASSLHPGRGDTF